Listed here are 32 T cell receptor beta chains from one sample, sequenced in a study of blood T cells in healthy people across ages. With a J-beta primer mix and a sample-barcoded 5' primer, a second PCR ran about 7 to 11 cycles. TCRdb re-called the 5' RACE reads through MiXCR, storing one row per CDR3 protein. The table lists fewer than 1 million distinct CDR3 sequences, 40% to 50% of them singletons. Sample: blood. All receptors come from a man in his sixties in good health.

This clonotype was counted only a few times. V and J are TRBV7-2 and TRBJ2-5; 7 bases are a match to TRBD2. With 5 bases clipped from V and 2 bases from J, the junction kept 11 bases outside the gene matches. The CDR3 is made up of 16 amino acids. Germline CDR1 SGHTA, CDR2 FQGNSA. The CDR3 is CASSPGFWRGQETQYF. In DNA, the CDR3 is TGTGCCAGCAGCCCAGGGTTCTGGCGGGGGCAAGAGACCCAGTACTTC.

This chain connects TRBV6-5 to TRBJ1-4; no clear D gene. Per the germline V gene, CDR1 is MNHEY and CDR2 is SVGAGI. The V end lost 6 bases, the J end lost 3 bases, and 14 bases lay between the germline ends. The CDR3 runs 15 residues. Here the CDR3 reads CASSSLGSANEKLFF. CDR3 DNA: TGTGCCAGCAGCTCTCTGGGCTCGGCTAATGAAAAACTGTTTTTT.

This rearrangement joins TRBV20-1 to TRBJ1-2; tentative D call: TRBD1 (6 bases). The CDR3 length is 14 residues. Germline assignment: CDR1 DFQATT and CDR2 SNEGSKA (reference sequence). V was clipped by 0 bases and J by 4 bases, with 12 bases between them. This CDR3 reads CSARDPDRSYGYTF. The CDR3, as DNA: TGCAGTGCTAGAGACCCTGACAGGTCCTATGGCTACACCTTC.

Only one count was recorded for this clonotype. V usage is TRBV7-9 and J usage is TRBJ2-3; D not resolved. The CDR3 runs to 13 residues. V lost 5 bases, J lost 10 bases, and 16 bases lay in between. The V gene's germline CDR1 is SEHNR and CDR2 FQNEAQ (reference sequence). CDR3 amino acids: CASSINLGVPQYF. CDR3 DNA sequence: TGTGCCAGCAGCATAAACCTAGGAGTACCGCAGTATTTT.

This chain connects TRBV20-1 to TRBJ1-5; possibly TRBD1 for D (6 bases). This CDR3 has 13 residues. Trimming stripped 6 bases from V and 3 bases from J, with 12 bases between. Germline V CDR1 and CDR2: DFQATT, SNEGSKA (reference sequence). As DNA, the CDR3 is TGCAGTGCCTCCAGGGACACCAATCAGCCCCAGCATTTT. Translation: CSASRDTNQPQHF.

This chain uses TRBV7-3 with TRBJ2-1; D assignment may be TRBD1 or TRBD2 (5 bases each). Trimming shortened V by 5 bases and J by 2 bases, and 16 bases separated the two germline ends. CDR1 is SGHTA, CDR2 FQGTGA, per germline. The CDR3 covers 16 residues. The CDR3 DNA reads TGTGCCAGCAGCCCCGGTGGGGACCCCGCCTACAATGAGCAGTTCTTC. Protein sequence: CASSPGGDPAYNEQFF.

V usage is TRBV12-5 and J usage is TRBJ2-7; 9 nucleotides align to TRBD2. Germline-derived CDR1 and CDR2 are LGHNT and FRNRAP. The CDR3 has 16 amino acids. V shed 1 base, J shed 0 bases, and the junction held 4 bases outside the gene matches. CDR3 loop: CASGLGGLALSYEQYF. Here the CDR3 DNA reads TGTGCTAGTGGTTTGGGGGGACTAGCACTCTCCTACGAGCAGTACTTC.

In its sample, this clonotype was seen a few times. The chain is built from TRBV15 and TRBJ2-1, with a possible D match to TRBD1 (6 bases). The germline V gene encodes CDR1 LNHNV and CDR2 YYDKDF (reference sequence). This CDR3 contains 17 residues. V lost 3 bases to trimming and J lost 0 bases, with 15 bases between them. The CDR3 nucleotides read TGTGCCACCAGCAGGGCTCTGGGGGCAGCCTCCTACAATGAGCAGTTCTTC. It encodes CATSRALGAASYNEQFF.

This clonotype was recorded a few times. This chain's CDR3 is CASRWSLAGAADTQYF. The CDR3, as DNA: TGTGCCAGCAGGTGGAGTCTAGCGGGGGCCGCAGATACGCAGTATTTT. The chain links TRBV7-2 to TRBJ2-3; 10 nucleotides match TRBD2. Germline V gene sequence: CDR1 SGHTA, CDR2 FQGNSA. The V gene end was trimmed by 6 bases and the J gene end by 4 bases; junction bases not matched to a gene: 10. The CDR3 has 16 residues.

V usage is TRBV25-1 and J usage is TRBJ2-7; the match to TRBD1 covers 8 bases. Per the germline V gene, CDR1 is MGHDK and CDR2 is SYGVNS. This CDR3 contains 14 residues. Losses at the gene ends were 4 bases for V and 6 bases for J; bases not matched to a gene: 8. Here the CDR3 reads CASSATGVYFEQYF. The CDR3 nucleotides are TGTGCCAGCAGTGCGACAGGGGTTTATTTCGAGCAGTACTTC.

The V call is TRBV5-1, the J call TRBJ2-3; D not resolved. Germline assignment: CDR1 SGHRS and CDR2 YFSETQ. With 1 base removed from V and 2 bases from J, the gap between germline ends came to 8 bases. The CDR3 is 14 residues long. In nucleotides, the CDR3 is TGCGCCAGCAGCTTGTCTCAAACCACAGATACGCAGTATTTT. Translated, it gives CASSLSQTTDTQYF.

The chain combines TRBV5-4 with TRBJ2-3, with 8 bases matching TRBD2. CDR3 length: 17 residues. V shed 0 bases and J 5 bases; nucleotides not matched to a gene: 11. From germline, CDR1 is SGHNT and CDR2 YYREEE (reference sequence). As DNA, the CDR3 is TGTGCCAGCAGCTTGGGGATACCGGGGGGGCCGGGAGATACGCAGTATTTT. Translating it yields CASSLGIPGGPGDTQYF.

CDR3 coding DNA: TGTGCCAGCAGGGGGGACAGGGGAGCAACTAATGAAAAACTGTTTTTT. It encodes CASRGDRGATNEKLFF. The chain uses TRBV28 and TRBJ1-4; 10 bases are a match to TRBD1. CDR3 length equals 16 residues. Germline V gene sequence: CDR1 MDHEN, CDR2 SYDVKM. Unmatched junction bases numbered 4, after V lost 6 bases and J lost 0 bases.

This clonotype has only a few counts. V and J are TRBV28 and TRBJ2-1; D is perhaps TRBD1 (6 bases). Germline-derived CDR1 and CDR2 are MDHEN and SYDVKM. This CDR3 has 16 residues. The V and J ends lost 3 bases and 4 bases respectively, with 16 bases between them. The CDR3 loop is CASSLAGQTSYNEQFF. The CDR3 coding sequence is TGTGCCAGCAGTTTGGCCGGACAGACCTCATACAATGAGCAGTTCTTC.

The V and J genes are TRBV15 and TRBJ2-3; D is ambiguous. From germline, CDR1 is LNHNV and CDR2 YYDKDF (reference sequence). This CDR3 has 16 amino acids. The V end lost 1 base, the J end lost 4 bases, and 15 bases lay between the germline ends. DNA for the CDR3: TGTGCCACCAGCAGAGTTCCCAAACATGACCCAGATACGCAGTATTTT. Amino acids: CATSRVPKHDPDTQYF.

Written as DNA, the CDR3 is TGCAGCCCAGGGCCCCCCTACGAGCAGTACTTC. Its protein product is CSPGPPYEQYF. This chain joins TRBV29-1 and TRBJ2-7; perhaps TRBD1 as D (5 bases). In germline, CDR1 is SQVTM, CDR2 ANQGSEA. This CDR3 region has 11 residues. Deletions cut 8 bases from V and 2 bases from J, with 10 bases between.

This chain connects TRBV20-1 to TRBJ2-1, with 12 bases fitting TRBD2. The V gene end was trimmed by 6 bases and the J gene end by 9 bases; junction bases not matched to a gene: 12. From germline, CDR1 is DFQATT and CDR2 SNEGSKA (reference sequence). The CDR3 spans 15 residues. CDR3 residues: CSAQRGLAGGSEQFF. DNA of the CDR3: TGCAGTGCACAGAGGGGGCTAGCGGGGGGGAGTGAGCAGTTCTTC.

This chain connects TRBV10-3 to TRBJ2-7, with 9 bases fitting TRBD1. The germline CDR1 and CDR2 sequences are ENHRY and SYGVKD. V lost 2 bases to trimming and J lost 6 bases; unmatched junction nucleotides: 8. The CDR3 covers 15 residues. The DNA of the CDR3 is TGTGCCATCAGTGAGCCCGGGACAGGGCCCGCCGAGCAGTACTTC. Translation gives CAISEPGTGPAEQYF.

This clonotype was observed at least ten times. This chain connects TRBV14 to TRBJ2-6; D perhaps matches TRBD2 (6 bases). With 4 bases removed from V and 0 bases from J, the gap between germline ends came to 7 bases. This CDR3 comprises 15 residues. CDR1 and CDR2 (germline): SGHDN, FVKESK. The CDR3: CASSREDSGANVLTF. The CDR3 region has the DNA TGTGCCAGCAGCCGGGAGGACTCTGGGGCCAACGTCCTGACTTTC.

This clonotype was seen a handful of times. Written as DNA, the CDR3 is TGTGCCAGCAGTCAGAGGAACACTGAAGCTTTCTTT. Amino acid sequence: CASSQRNTEAFF. This chain links TRBV12-3 or TRBV12-4 with TRBJ1-1; D is unresolved. Trimming removed 5 bases from V and 1 base from J, with 5 bases in between. This CDR3 spans 12 amino acids.

The CDR3 sequence is CASRDPGQGITGELFF. The DNA for the CDR3 is TGTGCCAGCAGAGACCCGGGACAGGGTATCACCGGGGAGCTGTTTTTT. The rearrangement links TRBV7-2 to TRBJ2-2; TRBD1 agrees at 9 bases. The CDR3 is made up of 16 amino acids. V was clipped by 6 bases and J by 4 bases; unmatched bases: 9. Germline values: CDR1 SGHTA, CDR2 FQGNSA.

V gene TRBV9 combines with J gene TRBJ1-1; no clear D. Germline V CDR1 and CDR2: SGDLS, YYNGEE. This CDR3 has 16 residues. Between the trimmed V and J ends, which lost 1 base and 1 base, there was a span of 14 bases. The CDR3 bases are TGTGCCAGCAGCGTAATCCTTTCCCCGGGGAACACTGAAGCTTTCTTT. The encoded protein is CASSVILSPGNTEAFF. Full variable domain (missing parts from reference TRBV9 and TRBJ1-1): DSGVTQTPKHLITATGQRVTLRCSPRSGDLSVYWYQQSLDQGLQFLIQYYNGEERAKGNILERFSAQQFPDLHSELNLSSLELGDSALYFCASSVILSPGNTEAFFGQGTRLTVV.

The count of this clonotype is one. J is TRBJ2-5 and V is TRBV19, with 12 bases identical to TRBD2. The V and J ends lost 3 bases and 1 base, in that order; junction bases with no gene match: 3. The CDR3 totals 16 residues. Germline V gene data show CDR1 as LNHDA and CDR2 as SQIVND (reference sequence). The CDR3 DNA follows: TGTGCCAGTAGTATCGGACTAGCGGGGCTCCAAGAGACCCAGTACTTC. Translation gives CASSIGLAGLQETQYF.

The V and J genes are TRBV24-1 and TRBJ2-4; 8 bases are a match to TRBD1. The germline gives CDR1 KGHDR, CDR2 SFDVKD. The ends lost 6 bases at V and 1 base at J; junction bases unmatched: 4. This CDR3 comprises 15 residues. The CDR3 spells CATSSTGEAKNIQYF. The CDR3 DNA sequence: TGTGCCACCAGTTCGACAGGGGAGGCCAAAAACATTCAGTACTTC.

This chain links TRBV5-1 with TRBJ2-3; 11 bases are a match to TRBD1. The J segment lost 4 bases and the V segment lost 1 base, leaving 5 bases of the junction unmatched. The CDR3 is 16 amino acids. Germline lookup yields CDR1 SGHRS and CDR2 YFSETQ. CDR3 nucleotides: TGCGCCAGCAGCTTGTCCGGGACAGGGGGACCAGATACGCAGTATTTT. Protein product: CASSLSGTGGPDTQYF.

The CDR3 reads CASSQVLTGTGGVHTQYF. Written as DNA, the CDR3 is TGCGCCAGCAGCCAAGTCCTGACCGGGACAGGGGGCGTCCATACGCAGTATTTT. The chain joins TRBV4-3 to TRBJ2-3, with TRBD1 matching over 12 bases. This CDR3 region has 18 residues. Germline CDR1 LGHNA, CDR2 YSLEER. Trimming cost V 1 base and J 7 bases; bases outside gene matches: 12.

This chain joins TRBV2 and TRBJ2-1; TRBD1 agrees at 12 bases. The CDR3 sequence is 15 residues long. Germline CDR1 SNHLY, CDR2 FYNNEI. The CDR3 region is CAITGRGQGAGEQFF. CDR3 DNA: TGTGCAATCACAGGGAGGGGACAGGGGGCAGGGGAGCAGTTCTTC.

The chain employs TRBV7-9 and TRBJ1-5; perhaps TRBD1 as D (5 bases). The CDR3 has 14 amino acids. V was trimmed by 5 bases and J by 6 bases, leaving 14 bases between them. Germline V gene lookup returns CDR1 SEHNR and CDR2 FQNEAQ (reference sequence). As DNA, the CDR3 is TGTGCCAGCAGCCCAGAGAGGGGAGGTCAGCCCCAGCATTTT. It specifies CASSPERGGQPQHF.

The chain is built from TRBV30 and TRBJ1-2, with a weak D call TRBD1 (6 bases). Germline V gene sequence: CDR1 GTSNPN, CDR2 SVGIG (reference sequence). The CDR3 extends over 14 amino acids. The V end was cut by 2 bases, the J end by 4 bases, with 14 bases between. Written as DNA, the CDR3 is TGTGCCTGGAGTCGGGGGGGGCTTGGCTATGGCTACACCTTC. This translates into CAWSRGGLGYGYTF.

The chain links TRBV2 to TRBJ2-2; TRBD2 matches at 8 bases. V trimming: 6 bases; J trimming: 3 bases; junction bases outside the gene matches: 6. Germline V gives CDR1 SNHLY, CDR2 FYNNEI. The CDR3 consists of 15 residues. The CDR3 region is CASRVAGTYTGELFF. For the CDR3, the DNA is TGTGCCAGCAGGGTAGCGGGGACCTACACCGGGGAGCTGTTTTTT.

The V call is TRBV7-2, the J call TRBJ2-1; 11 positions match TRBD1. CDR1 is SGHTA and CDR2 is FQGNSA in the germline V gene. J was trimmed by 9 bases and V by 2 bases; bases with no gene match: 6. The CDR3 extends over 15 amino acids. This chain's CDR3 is CASSLSGTGGCEQFF. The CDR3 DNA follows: TGTGCCAGCAGCTTATCAGGGACAGGGGGTTGTGAGCAGTTCTTC.

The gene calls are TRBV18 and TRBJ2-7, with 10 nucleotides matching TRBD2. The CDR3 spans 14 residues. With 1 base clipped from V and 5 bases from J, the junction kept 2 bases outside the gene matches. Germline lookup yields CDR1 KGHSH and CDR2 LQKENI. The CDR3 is CASSPLAGGDEQYF. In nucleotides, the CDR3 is TGTGCCAGCTCACCACTAGCGGGGGGCGACGAGCAGTACTTC. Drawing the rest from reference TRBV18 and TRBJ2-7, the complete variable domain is NAGVMQNPRHLVRRRGQEARLRCSPMKGHSHVYWYRQLPEEGLKFMVYLQKENIIDESGMPKERFSAEFPKEGPSILRIQQVVRGDSAAYFCASSPLAGGDEQYFGPGTRLTVT.